Below are 2 T cell receptor beta chains sequenced from a single sample in a study of metastatic and nonmetastatic thyroid tumors. No patient had received any treatment before thyroid surgery. TCRdb re-clonotyped the PCR reads through MiXCR. Of over 50,000 clones listed, 25% to 30% were seen once; the top ten hold roughly 15%. Sequenced sample: blood. All receptors come from a female donor with papillary thyroid cancer or a benign thyroid nodule (not recorded which). Some clones in this sample may be carry-over from other donors' samples.

The rearrangement joins TRBV6-1 to TRBJ2-7; 8 bases map to TRBD2. V lost 5 bases to trimming and J lost 3 bases; unmatched junction nucleotides: 12. The CDR3 is 16 amino acids. Germline V gene sequence: CDR1 MNHNS, CDR2 SASEGT. The CDR3: CASSPPGGNSSYEQYF. The CDR3, as DNA: TGTGCCAGCAGTCCCCCGGGGGGGAATAGCAGCTACGAGCAGTACTTC.

This clone was detected a few times. This chain joins TRBV19 and TRBJ1-2; TRBD1 agrees at 9 bases. V dropped 5 bases and J dropped 5; count of bases not matched to a gene: 6. Germline V gene sequence: CDR1 LNHDA, CDR2 SQIVND (reference sequence). The CDR3 covers 14 residues. As DNA, the CDR3 is TGTGCCAGTAGTCCCCTGGACAGGGGATATGGCTACACCTTC. Protein: CASSPLDRGYGYTF.